This TCR beta chain was sequenced during a study of T cell changes during pregnancy in multiple sclerosis. Data came from immunoSEQ multiplex PCR; TCRdb stores just in-frame clones and leaves some out. The sample includes under 95,000 clones, approximately 95% of them seen just once. This CDR3 is 14 amino acids long. V was clipped by 4 bases and J by 2 bases, with 9 bases between them. Germline V gene sequence: CDR1 ENHRY, CDR2 SYGVKD. The clonotype was recovered from a female donor in good health, enrolled as a control in a pregnancy study. Source: peripheral blood, taken in the second trimester of pregnancy. The J gene is TRBJ2-1, the V gene TRBV10-3; TRBD2 is a possible D gene (6 bases). The CDR3 DNA reads as TGTGCCATCAGTGCGGAGGGCCCCTACAATGAGCAGTTCTTC. It encodes CAISAEGPYNEQFF.